What follows is one T cell receptor (beta chain) and its context. This clone's antigen is unknown. No base quality information exists; no much larger clone differs at one position. In light of the paper, this sample's treatment or condition label describes: live attenuated yellow fever vaccine strain. At each blood-draw timepoint, two biological replicates of bulk PBMCs were obtained. A standard Ficoll-Paque protocol was used to isolate PBMCs from peripheral blood. TriZol was used to extract RNA from bulk PBMCs, CD4 and CD8 fractions, and dextramer-positive and dextramer-negative fractions. TCR cDNA was synthesized by 5'RACE template switching, which introduced a universal primer site and unique molecular identifiers. cDNA synthesis was primed from both the TCR alpha and TCR beta constant segments. Two PCR steps were used to amplify libraries, with sample barcodes and sequencing adapters being added in the second step. Sequencing of the libraries was done on either Illumina HiSeq 2500 (2x100 bp) or NovaSeq (2x150 bp). Regarding the original processing steps: MIGEC was used to demultiplex reads and collapse the reads into UMI consensus sequences, and MiXCR was used for V(D)J alignment. Vaccine-responding clonotypes were defined with edgeR using replicate PBMC samples, requiring FDR below 0.01 and a log2 fold change above 5 up to day 15. Each bulk clonotype was labeled CD4 or CD8 based on which sequenced repertoire, CD4 or CD8, contained the clonotype at higher abundance. Clones were called with MiXCR by TCRdb after fastp trimmed the public reads at Q25, and only in-frame beta chains were retained. Rows with a matching CDR3 protein are joined into one entry that keeps the most common DNA and genes. The V and J calls were not made by the authors but by TCRdb's processing. For this sample the table gives around 350,000 distinct CDR3 sequences, of which 11% were detected only once. The top ten clones comprise 15% to 20% of the sample.

V is cut by 6 bases and J by 1 base, and the space between the germline ends is 9 bases. The germline V gene gives CDR1 as KGHSH and CDR2 as LQKENI. The CDR3 sequence holds 14 residues, the cysteine and phenylalanine included. The read is trimmed to its CDR3 DNA, 42 bases read in frame from base 1. The entry originates in a study of T cells after yellow fever vaccination (dated 2019 in TCRdb). Background for the entire study: Libraries from fractions with low cell numbers were prepared with the SMART-Seq v4 Ultra Low Input RNA kit. Two healthy male donors made up the cohort, one aged 18 to 30 years and the other aged 30 to 39 years. Bulk TCR alpha and beta repertoires were sequenced longitudinally to track T-cell clones before and after primary and booster YFV17D yellow fever vaccination. Blood samples were taken at several timepoints before and after primary and secondary immunization, and bulk PBMC replicates and cell subsets were isolated.

Paper-wide results and their limitations: Most clones expanded after primary vaccination (96% of CD4 and approximately 86% of CD8) were re-detected after the booster, suggesting that broad memory maintenance occurred. The secondary T-cell response was found to be weaker but faster than the primary response, with a peak reached on day 5 rather than on day 15. A small fraction of clonotypes appeared in both the CD4 and CD8 compartments, likely as a result of convergent recombination. Only two donors were included in the study, so the extent to which the findings can be generalized is limited. Computational filtering was needed because FACS-sorted repertoires could contain abundant contaminating clonotypes from the bulk population.

The chain is assembled from TRBV18 and TRBJ2-2, with no D gene named confidently. This clonotype was obtained from a man between 18 and 35 years old who received the YFV17D yellow fever vaccine. Material: PBMCs, obtained on the day of the first yellow fever vaccination. The DNA is TGTGCCAGCTCCCTAAGCCAGAACACCGGGGAGCTGTTTTTT. The resulting protein is CASSLSQNTGELFF. When the CDR3 is completed using the reference TRBV18 and TRBJ2-2 genes on either side, the full variable domain is NAGVMQNPRHLVRRRGQEARLRCSPMKGHSHVYWYRQLPEEGLKFMVYLQKENIIDESGMPKERFSAEFPKEGPSILRIQQVVRGDSAAYFCASSLSQNTGELFFGEGSRLTVL.